This TCR beta chain is drawn from a study of T cell changes during pregnancy in multiple sclerosis (dated by TCRdb to the late 2010s). Study-wide context: Changes in the T cell repertoire over the course of pregnancy were examined in this study in women with multiple sclerosis.

This clone was seen a few times. Its cognate antigen has yet to be identified. Qualities for individual bases were not recorded, and no much larger clone is one base off. Library preparation used the immunoSEQ multiplex PCR assay. Here the immuneACCESS table is served through TCRdb, limited to in-frame sequences with V and J called. Missing clones are a known gap in these copies; in checked studies unresolved V genes cover under half, and the rest lacks a known reason. This sample has about 44,000 clones in its table, and 92% of those were observed once. The leading ten clones occupy 1.3% of the sample. This clonotype was sampled from a female donor with multiple sclerosis, enrolled in a pregnancy study. The sequencing input was peripheral blood.

The CDR3 sequence is CAIRSDGNYGYTF. In nucleotides, the sequence is TGTGCCATCAGATCCGACGGTAACTATGGCTACACCTTC. This receptor chain uses TRBV10-3 and TRBJ1-2, with no confident D gene call. Reading the germline V gene gives CDR1 ENHRY and CDR2 SYGVKD. Trimming at the junction amounts to 6 bases on V and 1 base on J, and the germline ends lie 9 bases apart. Its CDR3 holds 13 amino acids, cysteine through phenylalanine. Only the CDR3 portion is preserved as DNA: 39 bases, with reading frame beginning at the first base.